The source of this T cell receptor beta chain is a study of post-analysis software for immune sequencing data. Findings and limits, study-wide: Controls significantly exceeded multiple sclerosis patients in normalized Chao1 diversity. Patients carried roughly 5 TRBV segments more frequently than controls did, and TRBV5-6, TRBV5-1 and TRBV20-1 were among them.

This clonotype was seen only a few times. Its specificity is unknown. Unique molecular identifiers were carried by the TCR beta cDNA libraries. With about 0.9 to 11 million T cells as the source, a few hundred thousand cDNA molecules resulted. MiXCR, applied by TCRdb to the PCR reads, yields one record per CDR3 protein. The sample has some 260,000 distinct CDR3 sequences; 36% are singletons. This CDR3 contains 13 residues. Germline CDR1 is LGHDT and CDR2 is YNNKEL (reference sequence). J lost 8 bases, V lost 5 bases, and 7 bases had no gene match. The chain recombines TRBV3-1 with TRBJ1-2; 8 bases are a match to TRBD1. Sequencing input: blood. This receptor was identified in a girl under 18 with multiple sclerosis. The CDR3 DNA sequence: TGTGCCAGCAGCAACCAGGGGGCGGGAGGCTACACCTTC. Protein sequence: CASSNQGAGGYTF. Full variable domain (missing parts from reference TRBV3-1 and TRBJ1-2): DTAVSQTPKYLVTQMGNDKSIKCEQNLGHDTMYWYKQDSKKFLKIMFSYNNKELIINETVPNRFSPKSPDKAHLNLHINSLELGDSAVYFCASSNQGAGGYTFGSGTRLTVV.